Listed here are 22 T cell receptor beta chains from one sample, sequenced in a study of T-cell memory formation after mild COVID-19. TCRdb itself ran the 5' RACE reads through MiXCR, one entry per CDR3 protein. The sample lists 200,000 to 300,000 distinct CDR3 sequences, more than 8% occurring once. The sample was PBMCs or a T cell subset sorted from them (not recorded which). The receptors derive from a man aged 18 to 30 who had mild COVID-19 (a few samples of this study predate the infection). Cell type and time point are not known.

In DNA, the CDR3 is TGTGCCAGCAGCTTAGGGTCCCCTGGAAGCACAGATACGCAGTATTTT. It encodes CASSLGSPGSTDTQYF. This chain joins TRBV7-2 and TRBJ2-3; D not resolved. CDR1 is SGHTA, CDR2 FQGNSA, per germline. This CDR3 is built from 16 residues. V was cut by 1 base and J by 0 bases, with 11 bases left in between.

This clonotype was observed a few times. The V call is TRBV4-1, the J call TRBJ2-1; 10 nucleotides match TRBD2. Looked up from germline, CDR1 is MGHRA and CDR2 is YSYEKL. The junction had 2 bases not matched to a gene; V was cut back by 1 base and J by 2 bases. The CDR3 loop spans 16 amino acids. The CDR3 protein is CASSQVSGGPYNEQFF. The DNA of the CDR3 is TGCGCCAGCAGCCAAGTTAGCGGGGGGCCCTACAATGAGCAGTTCTTC.

This clonotype has only a few counts. The chain carries TRBV20-1 and TRBJ2-5; D not resolved. The V gene lost 7 bases and the J gene lost 7 bases, with 13 bases spanning the gap. The CDR3 contains 11 residues. Germline V gene data show CDR1 as DFQATT and CDR2 as SNEGSKA (reference sequence). The CDR3 loop is CSGDDRTTQYF. The CDR3 DNA reads as TGCAGTGGAGACGACCGAACGACCCAGTACTTC.

This clonotype was detected only a few times. J is TRBJ2-7 and V is TRBV7-3; possibly TRBD1 for D (6 bases). CDR3 length: 18 amino acids. V lost 4 bases to trimming and J lost 0 bases, with 22 bases between them. CDR1 is SGHTA and CDR2 is FQGTGA in the germline V gene. The CDR3 loop is CASSYTKDLRGSSYEQYF. CDR3 coding DNA: TGTGCCAGCAGCTATACAAAGGACCTAAGGGGGAGCTCCTACGAGCAGTACTTC. Filled out from reference TRBV7-3 and TRBJ2-7, the complete variable domain reads GAGVSQTPSNKVTEKGKYVELRCDPISGHTALYWYRQSLGQGPEFLIYFQGTGAADDSGLPNDRFFAVRPEGSVSTLKIQRTERGDSAVYLCASSYTKDLRGSSYEQYFGPGTRLTVT.

This chain uses TRBV10-3 with TRBJ1-2; unclear D gene. The V end was cut by 4 bases, the J end by 4 bases, with 10 bases between. CDR1 is ENHRY and CDR2 is SYGVKD in the germline V gene. The CDR3 is 13 amino acids. CDR3 sequence: CAISVGRFYGYTF. CDR3 coding DNA: TGTGCCATCAGTGTAGGACGCTTCTATGGCTACACCTTC.

This clonotype has ten or more counts. The chain couples TRBV12-3 or TRBV12-4 to TRBJ2-6; D uncertain. The V gene lost 4 bases and the J gene lost 1 base, with 5 bases spanning the gap. There are 14 residues in the CDR3. The CDR3 DNA follows: TGTGCCAGCAGTTGGGCTTCTGGGGCCAACGTCCTGACTTTC. It translates to CASSWASGANVLTF.

This clonotype was counted between two and nine times. At one end, the junction sequence differs from germline, possibly due to a read error. J is TRBJ2-1 and V is TRBV29-1; D gene unclear. The CDR3 is 12 amino acids. CDR1 is SQVTM, CDR2 ANQGSEA, per germline. CDR3 DNA: TGCAGCGTTATCGTCCGGTACAATGATCAGTTCTTC. This codes for CSVIVRYNDQFF.

The rearrangement links TRBV5-1 to TRBJ2-3, with 10 bases identical to TRBD2. The germline V gene encodes CDR1 SGHRS and CDR2 YFSETQ. V was pared by 2 bases and J by 3 bases, with 6 bases of the junction left unmatched. The CDR3 runs 16 residues. The CDR3: CASSFSGTSVTDTQYF. CDR3 sequence (DNA): TGCGCCAGCAGCTTCTCCGGGACTAGCGTGACAGATACGCAGTATTTT.

This clonotype was seen only a few times. This chain connects TRBV19 to TRBJ2-7, with 8 bases fitting TRBD1. With V trimmed by 5 bases and J by 4 bases, 7 bases remained unmatched. The CDR3 runs 14 residues. Germline-derived CDR1 and CDR2 are LNHDA and SQIVND (reference sequence). The CDR3 reads CASSFAGGAYEQYF. The CDR3 DNA is TGTGCCAGTAGTTTCGCAGGGGGCGCGTACGAGCAGTACTTC.

Only a few counts were recorded for this clonotype. The V call is TRBV5-1, the J call TRBJ2-5, with D unclear. Germline lookup yields CDR1 SGHRS and CDR2 YFSETQ. The CDR3 consists of 13 residues. The germline V and J ends were trimmed by 2 bases and 7 bases, with 12 bases remaining between them. The CDR3 loop reads CASSFLGRGTQYF. The CDR3 DNA reads TGCGCCAGCAGCTTTCTAGGACGCGGGACCCAGTACTTC.

CDR3 nucleotides: TGTGCCAGCAGCTTAGTTCTAGCGAATGAGCAGTTCTTC. This gives the protein CASSLVLANEQFF. The chain is built from TRBV7-9 and TRBJ2-1; the D gene is possibly TRBD2 (6 bases). The germline V gene has CDR1 SEHNR and CDR2 FQNEAQ (reference sequence). V shed 1 base and J shed 7 bases, with 8 bases lying between them. CDR3 length: 13 amino acids.

DNA for the CDR3: TGTGCCAGCAGCTTACTTCGATGGGAAGCTTTCTTT. Amino acid sequence: CASSLLRWEAFF. This rearrangement joins TRBV7-9 to TRBJ1-1; no definite D call. The length of the CDR3 is 12 residues. The germline V and J ends were trimmed by 2 bases and 8 bases, with 9 bases remaining between them. CDR1 SEHNR and CDR2 FQNEAQ come from the germline V gene (reference sequence).

The rearrangement links TRBV7-2 to TRBJ1-6; no reliable D call. V was cut by 2 bases and J by 6 bases, with 14 bases left in between. CDR1 SGHTA and CDR2 FQGNSA come from the germline V gene. The CDR3 runs 16 residues. CDR3 residues: CASSLNGISANSPLHF. The CDR3 nucleotides are TGTGCCAGCAGCTTAAACGGAATTTCCGCTAATTCACCCCTCCACTTT. The whole variable domain, filled in from reference TRBV7-2 and TRBJ1-6, reads GAGVSQSPSNKVTEKGKDVELRCDPISGHTALYWYRQSLGQGLEFLIYFQGNSAPDKSGLPSDRFSAERTGGSVSTLTIQRTQQEDSAVYLCASSLNGISANSPLHFGNGTRLTVT.

This clonotype was seen at least ten times. The J gene is TRBJ1-2, the V gene TRBV5-1, with no clear D. Germline assignment: CDR1 SGHRS and CDR2 YFSETQ. The V gene lost 4 bases and the J gene lost 8 bases, with 18 bases spanning the gap. The CDR3 spans 14 residues. This CDR3 reads CASSPSVGSGGYTF. The DNA of the CDR3 is TGCGCCAGCAGCCCCTCGGTGGGATCTGGAGGCTACACCTTC.

The V call is TRBV20-1, the J call TRBJ2-3, with TRBD2 matching 10 bases. V shed 3 bases and J 3 bases; nucleotides not matched to a gene: 6. CDR3 size: 15 residues. Germline CDR1 reads DFQATT; CDR2 reads SNEGSKA (reference sequence). The CDR3 here is CSARGAGGLTDTQYF. The DNA of the CDR3 is TGCAGTGCTAGGGGAGCGGGGGGGCTGACAGATACGCAGTATTTT.

Only a few counts were recorded for this clonotype. The chain carries TRBV20-1 and TRBJ1-3; D is undetermined. The CDR3 runs to 14 residues. The germline CDR1 and CDR2 sequences are DFQATT and SNEGSKA (reference sequence). Trimming cost V 3 bases and J 2 bases, with 11 bases left between them. The CDR3 here is CSASWGNTGNTIYF. The CDR3 DNA reads TGCAGTGCTAGTTGGGGTAATACTGGAAACACCATATATTTT.

This clonotype came up a few times. V is TRBV5-4 and J is TRBJ2-1, with D possibly TRBD2 on 5 matching bases. V shed 1 base and J shed 0 bases, with 11 bases lying between them. The CDR3 sequence is 16 residues long. CDR1 and CDR2 (germline): SGHNT, YYREEE (reference sequence). The CDR3 sequence: CASSLQQGSSYNEQFF. DNA for the CDR3: TGTGCCAGCAGCTTGCAACAAGGGAGCTCCTACAATGAGCAGTTCTTC.

This clonotype was counted only a few times. In DNA, the CDR3 is TGTGCCAGCAGCCCCCGGAACCGGGGAGGGTACCAAGAGACCCAGTACTTC. It yields the protein CASSPRNRGGYQETQYF. The genes are TRBV7-2 and TRBJ2-5, with TRBD2 matching over 7 bases. Germline trimming cut 5 bases from V and 0 bases from J; bases unmatched to any gene: 12. This CDR3 has 17 amino acids. Per germline, CDR1 SGHTA and CDR2 FQGNSA.

Ten or more counts support this clonotype. V usage is TRBV12-3 or TRBV12-4 and J usage is TRBJ2-1, with D perhaps TRBD1 or TRBD2 (5 bases each). V lost 6 bases and J lost 15, with 18 bases in between. There are 12 residues in the CDR3. The DNA of the CDR3 is TGTGCCAGCAGCCGTGATCTCGGGGACCCGTTCTTC. Encoded protein: CASSRDLGDPFF.

Only a few counts were recorded for this clonotype. V gene TRBV6-1 combines with J gene TRBJ1-1; unclear D gene. V was cut by 4 bases and J by 6 bases, with 9 bases left in between. The CDR3 is made up of 12 amino acids. Germline values: CDR1 MNHNS, CDR2 SASEGT. As DNA, the CDR3 is TGTGCCAGCAGTGGTCCGGGCCCTGAAGCTTTCTTT. Residues: CASSGPGPEAFF.

The chain has TRBV18 and TRBJ1-5; D is perhaps TRBD1 (5 bases). The CDR3 totals 15 residues. V was pared by 5 bases and J by 1 base, with 12 bases between. The germline V gene has CDR1 KGHSH and CDR2 LQKENI. The CDR3: CASSTGQGSNQPQHF. CDR3 nucleotide sequence: TGTGCCAGCTCAACGGGGCAGGGCAGCAATCAGCCCCAGCATTTT.

This clonotype appeared a few times. CDR3 in DNA: TGTGCCAGCAGTCACGGTGTCGGACAGGGGGCGATGGGCTATGGCTACACCTTC. This sequence encodes CASSHGVGQGAMGYGYTF. V gene TRBV12-3 or TRBV12-4 combines with J gene TRBJ1-2; 11 nucleotides line up with TRBD1. The CDR3 is 18 amino acids. V shed 5 bases and J 4 bases; nucleotides not matched to a gene: 15.